The entry below describes one T cell receptor (beta chain). Its binding antigen is unknown. No qualities accompany the bases; no much larger clone lies one base away. This record belongs to a study of Graves' ophthalmopathy and Graves' hyperthyroidism listed by TCRdb under 2018. Context from the whole study: Peripheral blood was collected before any treatment was given, at the time of initial diagnosis. Following sample collection, hyperthyroidism patients were given methimazole at a starting dose of 30 mg daily, and ophthalmopathy patients were given high-dose intravenous methylprednisolone. To explore V-J signatures that separate ophthalmopathy from hyperthyroidism, a discovery set of 95 to 100 patients was enrolled, consisting of under 50 with ophthalmopathy and roughly 60 with stable hyperthyroidism. The study used signatures of the TCR beta repertoire to tell Graves' ophthalmopathy apart from Graves' hyperthyroidism and to predict which patients would progress to ophthalmopathy. In total, under 150 blood samples were TCR-sequenced: fewer than 50 ophthalmopathy, over 70 hyperthyroidism and approximately 17 hyperthyroidism-to-ophthalmopathy patients. For independent validation, a separate cohort was made up of about 18 hyperthyroidism patients plus 17 patients who later progressed from hyperthyroidism to ophthalmopathy. In more than five hyperthyroidism patients, the T-cell repertoires found in thyroid tissue were compared with those found in blood.

Trimming accounts for 4 bases at V and 2 bases at J, while the number of junction bases matched to no gene is 11. Reading from cysteine to phenylalanine, the CDR3 counts 18 amino acids. Left in the record is the CDR3 DNA by itself, 54 bases read in frame from the first base. CDR1 and CDR2 are drawn from the germline V gene: SGHAT, FQNNGV. General conclusions and limits of the study: In cross-validation, the 13-signature model distinguished ophthalmopathy from stable hyperthyroidism with around 86% sensitivity and around 83% specificity, while in the test set the corresponding values were about 79% and 69%. In validation, the model predicted ophthalmopathy progression with 55% to 71% sensitivity and approximately 78% specificity; roughly eleven predicted patients were CT-confirmed with GO in a median of about 6.1 months. Among expanded thyroid clonotypes with frequency above 0.001, most also showed up in blood, which suggests that blood repertoires may reflect the thyroid immune response. No statistical method was used to set the sample size in advance, and the investigators knew which group each participant was assigned to.

For repertoire sequencing, the TCR beta CDR3 regions were amplified from RNA transcripts. The first round of RT-PCR was done with HTBI primers and the Qiagen OneStep RT-PCR kit, and was followed by a second round of multiplex PCR, then size selection and purification. Libraries were sequenced paired-end with 100 bp reads on an Illumina HiSeq2000. Per the original workflow: SOAPnuke was used to process the reads, throwing out any read that had adapters, had uncalled bases, had a mean Phred below 15, or lacked an exact constant-primer or identifier match. High-quality paired reads were merged with COPE v1.2.5. Unique nucleotide sequences were defined as clonotypes and aligned to IMGT TRB V, D and J references using MiTCR v1.1. Analysis was restricted to V-J combinations with a frequency above 0.0001, which covered 99.2% of repertoires. For each V-J combination, a TCR clonal expansion and chaos score was defined as the ratio of F50 clonal expansion to chaos observed in the TCRdist matrix. Features were reduced by Welch's t-statistics and random forest to about a dozen V-J combinations, which fed a naive Bayes classifier. Thyroid-blood repertoire similarity was quantified with the Morisita-Horn index. In-frame beta chains were kept once TCRdb had trimmed the public reads at Q25 with fastp and called clones with MiXCR. CDR3 protein sequences are deduplicated, and each keeps its most common genes and DNA. TCRdb's processing, not the authors' own work, is the source of the V and J calls. The sample table records 650,000 to 900,000 distinct CDR3 sequences; 35% to 50% of these occur just once. About 40% of the sample is in the top ten clones.

Ophthalmopathy patients had moderately to severely active disease, Clinical Activity Score of at least 3, NOSPECS grade of at least 4, and disease duration under 3 months. Patients with other autoimmune diseases, uncontrolled infections, pregnancy or lactation were excluded from the study. Clinical symptoms, serum thyroxine, TRAb, thyroid ultrasound and orbital computed tomography formed the basis of the diagnosis. PBMCs were isolated from about 9 ml of fresh peripheral blood by Ficoll-Paque density gradient centrifugation. Trizol reagent was used to extract the total RNA, and its quality was then checked on an Agilent 2100 Bioanalyzer.

The sequence came from an adult man with Graves' ophthalmopathy. The chain is encoded by TRBV11-2 joined to TRBJ2-6, with 7 central nucleotides matching TRBD1. Sequencing used peripheral blood. The CDR3 region: CASSSDTGAPPGANVLTF. The sequence in DNA is TGTGCCAGCAGCTCTGATACAGGGGCGCCCCCTGGGGCCAACGTCCTGACTTTC.